The 4 T cell receptor beta chains reported below all come from one sample, sequenced in a study of the immune and genomic landscape of osteosarcoma. Using immunoSEQ multiplex PCR, the repertoire was profiled, and TCRdb retains in-frame clones only, with some absent. The table lists roughly 800 clones, 67% of them singletons, with under 35% in the top ten. The sequenced sample was primary tumor tissue from the humerus. Receptors originate from a woman aged 70 to 79 with osteosarcoma.

The chain has TRBV2 and TRBJ2-7; D unresolved. This CDR3 contains 13 residues. V dropped 6 bases and J dropped 4 bases, with 13 bases sitting between them. Looked up from germline, CDR1 is SNHLY and CDR2 is FYNNEI. For the CDR3, the DNA is TGTGCCAGCAGCGTACCGGACCTTTACGAGCAGTACTTC. This translates into CASSVPDLYEQYF.

The rearrangement links TRBV29-1 to TRBJ2-5; D unclear. The CDR3 runs to 13 residues. The V end lost 4 bases, the J end lost 5 bases, and 14 bases lay between the germline ends. Germline lookup yields CDR1 SQVTM and CDR2 ANQGSEA. The CDR3, as DNA: TGCAGCGTTGTATTGGGTGCCTACGAGACCCAGTACTTC. It translates to CSVVLGAYETQYF.

Relative to its sample, this clone is large. The chain links TRBV12-5 to TRBJ2-2, with D perhaps TRBD1 or TRBD2 (6 bases each). Trimming removed 4 bases at V and 6 bases at J, with 9 bases between. Germline assignment: CDR1 LGHNT and CDR2 FRNRAP. The CDR3 totals 13 residues. As DNA, the CDR3 is TGTGCTAGTGGTTATGGGGGGCCCGGGGAGCTGTTTTTT. It specifies CASGYGGPGELFF.

CDR3 protein: CASSYFGGPTDTQYF. The CDR3 DNA sequence: TGTGCCAGCAGTTACTTCGGGGGGCCCACAGATACGCAGTATTTT. The chain is built from TRBV6-5 and TRBJ2-3, with D possibly TRBD2 on 7 matching bases. Germline loops: CDR1 MNHEY, CDR2 SVGAGI. V dropped 1 base and J dropped 2 bases, with 10 bases sitting between them. The CDR3 consists of 15 residues.